Following are 32 T cell receptor beta chains from one sample sequenced in a study of identical twins. TCRdb called the 5' RACE reads again in MiXCR, with one record for every CDR3 protein. The repertoire holds about 720,000 distinct CDR3 sequences, 8.6% seen once, with approximately 0.89% in the top ten. Another study also made use of these data, one on yellow fever vaccine responses in identical twins.

Sequencing was carried out using PBMCs. These receptors were taken from a woman between 18 and 29 years old in good health.

The chain combines TRBV12-3 or TRBV12-4 with TRBJ1-5; D is undetermined. CDR3 length: 14 amino acids. V was clipped by 3 bases and J by 0 bases, with 6 bases between them. The CDR3 sequence: CASSLENSNQPQHF. The CDR3 DNA follows: TGTGCCAGCAGTTTGGAGAATAGCAATCAGCCCCAGCATTTT.

The V call is TRBV28, the J call TRBJ2-5, with 8 bases that match TRBD2. CDR3 size: 14 residues. Germline lookup yields CDR1 MDHEN and CDR2 SYDVKM. The ends lost 5 bases at V and 4 bases at J; junction bases unmatched: 6. The CDR3 sequence is CASSTPAGGETQYF. The CDR3 DNA sequence: TGTGCCAGCAGTACCCCCGCGGGAGGAGAGACCCAGTACTTC.

This clonotype was seen many times. The chain is built from TRBV27 and TRBJ2-1, with D hard to call. There are 12 residues in the CDR3. The ends were cut back, 5 bases at V and 9 bases at J, with 11 bases in the middle. Germline CDR1 reads MNHEY; CDR2 reads SMNVEV (reference sequence). The chain's CDR3 is CASSLTSGEQFF. CDR3 bases: TGTGCCAGCAGTCTCACCTCGGGTGAGCAGTTCTTC.

Many counts were recorded for this clonotype. The gene calls are TRBV28 and TRBJ2-1, with D tentatively TRBD1 or TRBD2 (5 bases each). In germline, CDR1 is MDHEN, CDR2 SYDVKM. V lost 1 base and J lost 8, with 15 bases in between. The CDR3 loop spans 15 amino acids. The CDR3 DNA is TGTGCCAGCAGTTTATACGGGACGCCCATGCATGAGCAGTTCTTC. Its protein is CASSLYGTPMHEQFF. Using reference TRBV28 and TRBJ2-1 for the parts outside the CDR3, the full variable domain is DVKVTQSSRYLVKRTGEKVFLECVQDMDHENMFWYRQDPGLGLRLIYFSYDVKMKEKGDIPEGYSVSREKKERFSLILESASTNQTSMYLCASSLYGTPMHEQFFGPGTRLTVL.

This clonotype was seen more than once but under ten times. This chain connects TRBV6-2 or TRBV6-3 to TRBJ2-7, with TRBD2 matching 9 bases. The ends lost 7 bases at V and 2 bases at J; junction bases unmatched: 6. The CDR3 runs to 14 residues. CDR1 and CDR2 from the germline V gene are MNHEY and SVGEGT. The CDR3 is CASTWTSATYEQYF. CDR3 bases: TGTGCCAGCACCTGGACTAGCGCTACCTACGAGCAGTACTTC.

In its sample, this clonotype was seen a few times. J is TRBJ2-1 and V is TRBV4-2; D might be TRBD2 (5 bases). The germline CDR1 and CDR2 sequences are LGHNA and YNFKEQ. There are 13 residues in the CDR3. The V and J ends lost 1 base and 8 bases respectively, with 9 bases between them. DNA for the CDR3: TGTGCCAGCAGCCAAGTAGAGGAGGATGAGCAGTTCTTC. Translation gives CASSQVEEDEQFF.

The V and J genes are TRBV20-1 and TRBJ2-7; 9 bases fit TRBD2. The length of the CDR3 is 15 residues. Trimming took 0 bases from V and 2 from J; bases not matched to a gene: 5. From germline, CDR1 is DFQATT and CDR2 SNEGSKA (reference sequence). Here the CDR3 DNA reads TGCAGTGCTAGAGATCTAGCGGGGTCAACCTACGAGCAGTACTTC. This codes for CSARDLAGSTYEQYF.

This clonotype appeared a few times. This rearrangement joins TRBV19 to TRBJ2-7, with TRBD1 matching 8 bases. V shed 7 bases, J shed 3 bases, and the junction held 14 bases outside the gene matches. The CDR3 contains 16 residues. CDR1 LNHDA and CDR2 SQIVND come from the germline V gene (reference sequence). The CDR3 coding sequence is TGTGCCAGTACCCGGACAGGGAAGGATTTTCTCTACGAGCAGTACTTC. Translation: CASTRTGKDFLYEQYF.

CDR3 in DNA: TGCGCCAGCAGCCAAGGGTCTAGCGGGATAAGGGATGAGCAGTTCTTC. Translation gives CASSQGSSGIRDEQFF. This chain links TRBV4-3 with TRBJ2-1, with 9 bases lining up with TRBD2. The CDR3 is 16 residues long. V lost 1 base to trimming and J lost 8 bases; unmatched junction nucleotides: 9. Germline CDR1 is LGHNA and CDR2 is YSLEER.

This clonotype was detected only a few times. V is TRBV12-3 or TRBV12-4 and J is TRBJ2-5; 7 bases are a match to TRBD2. There are 14 residues in the CDR3. V was pared by 4 bases and J by 4 bases, with 6 bases of the junction left unmatched. CDR3 nucleotides: TGTGCCAGCAGTTATACTAGCGTCGCAGAGACCCAGTACTTC. Protein product: CASSYTSVAETQYF.

The chain is built from TRBV5-1 and TRBJ1-1, with 8 bases fitting TRBD1. This CDR3 spans 14 amino acids. Germline-derived CDR1 and CDR2 are SGHRS and YFSETQ. V lost 4 bases, J lost 1 base, and 3 bases stayed unmatched. CDR3: CASSRDRQNTEAFF. The CDR3 DNA reads as TGCGCCAGCAGCCGGGACAGGCAGAACACTGAAGCTTTCTTT.

The chain carries TRBV20-1 and TRBJ2-5; tentatively, D is TRBD1 (5 bases). This CDR3 spans 13 amino acids. V was cut by 6 bases and J by 5 bases, with 16 bases left in between. Germline V gene data show CDR1 as DFQATT and CDR2 as SNEGSKA (reference sequence). The CDR3 is CSASTASRETQYF. The DNA for the CDR3 is TGCAGTGCCTCGACAGCTTCTAGGGAGACCCAGTACTTC.

This clonotype has a handful of counts. This chain connects TRBV5-8 to TRBJ2-5, with a possible D match to TRBD1 (6 bases). Germline CDR1 reads SGHTS; CDR2 reads YDEGEE. The CDR3 runs 14 residues. Trimming removed 5 bases at V and 5 bases at J, with 16 bases between. In nucleotides, the CDR3 is TGTGCCAGCAGTCTTAGACAGGTTCTGGAGACCCAGTACTTC. It specifies CASSLRQVLETQYF.

This clonotype was counted between two and nine times. At one boundary the junction diverges from the germline segment, which might be a read error. CDR3 residues: CAGRVANTGELFF. The DNA of the CDR3 is TGTGCCGGCAGGGTTGCGAACACCGGGGAGCTGTTTTTT. This chain joins TRBV7-8 and TRBJ2-2; D is possibly TRBD1 (5 bases). This CDR3 has 13 residues. Germline V gene sequence: CDR1 SGHVS, CDR2 FQNEAQ.

The V gene is TRBV6-2 or TRBV6-3, the J gene TRBJ1-1, with D uncertain. The V and J ends lost 2 bases and 0 bases respectively, with 10 bases between them. Looked up from germline, CDR1 is MNHEY and CDR2 is SVGEGT. The CDR3 runs 15 residues. The CDR3 sequence is CASSYDGRMNTEAFF. DNA for the CDR3: TGTGCCAGCAGTTACGACGGCCGGATGAACACTGAAGCTTTCTTT.

This rearrangement joins TRBV4-3 to TRBJ2-7; D call uncertain. Per germline, CDR1 LGHNA and CDR2 YSLEER. This CDR3 is 16 amino acids long. V was clipped by 1 base and J by 0 bases, with 13 bases between them. CDR3 residues: CASSQGSSSLSYEQYF. The CDR3 nucleotides read TGCGCCAGCAGCCAAGGGTCGTCTTCCCTCTCCTACGAGCAGTACTTC.

V is TRBV12-3 or TRBV12-4 and J is TRBJ2-1; D gene uncertain. There are 13 residues in the CDR3. Trimming stripped 5 bases from V and 4 bases from J, with 9 bases between. The CDR3 DNA reads TGTGCCAGCAGTCGGCGACCGTACAATGAGCAGTTCTTC. Protein sequence: CASSRRPYNEQFF.

The chain joins TRBV6-1 to TRBJ2-1, with 8 bases lining up with TRBD2. Germline CDR1 reads MNHNS; CDR2 reads SASEGT. V shed 6 bases, J shed 4 bases, and the junction held 11 bases outside the gene matches. The length of the CDR3 is 16 residues. The CDR3 loop is CASRALAEDLYNEQFF. The CDR3 nucleotides read TGTGCCAGCAGAGCACTAGCGGAGGACCTTTACAATGAGCAGTTCTTC.

V and J are TRBV4-2 and TRBJ2-3, with unresolved D. Germline-derived CDR1 and CDR2 are LGHNA and YNFKEQ. Trimming removed 0 bases at V and 0 bases at J, with 19 bases between. This CDR3 is 19 amino acids long. CDR3 amino acids: CASSQDPRRMTPSTDTQYF. CDR3 in DNA: TGTGCCAGCAGCCAAGACCCCCGCCGAATGACACCTAGCACAGATACGCAGTATTTT.

The chain combines TRBV29-1 with TRBJ1-2, with unresolved D. From germline, CDR1 is SQVTM and CDR2 ANQGSEA. The length of the CDR3 is 11 residues. V was clipped by 6 bases and J by 8 bases, with 13 bases between them. This chain's CDR3 is CSVNHGGGYTF. The CDR3 DNA reads TGCAGCGTAAACCACGGTGGGGGCTACACCTTC.

The chain is built from TRBV2 and TRBJ2-3; 9 bases are shared with TRBD2. This CDR3 is built from 15 residues. V was pared by 4 bases and J by 5 bases, with 7 bases of the junction left unmatched. The V gene's germline CDR1 is SNHLY and CDR2 FYNNEI. This CDR3 reads CASSASGGSRDTQYF. The CDR3 DNA reads as TGTGCCAGCAGTGCGAGCGGGGGGTCTCGAGATACGCAGTATTTT.

This clonotype has more than one count but fewer than ten. This chain joins TRBV14 and TRBJ2-1; 13 nucleotides align to TRBD2. The CDR3 consists of 15 residues. The V and J ends lost 4 bases and 13 bases, in that order; junction bases with no gene match: 10. CDR1 is SGHDN and CDR2 is FVKESK in the germline V gene. This chain's CDR3 is CASSLQGLAGADQFF. CDR3 DNA sequence: TGTGCCAGCAGCCTCCAAGGACTAGCGGGAGCTGATCAGTTCTTC.

The V gene is TRBV5-1, the J gene TRBJ2-5; perhaps TRBD2 as D (6 bases). Germline assignment: CDR1 SGHRS and CDR2 YFSETQ. The V and J ends lost 4 bases and 1 base respectively, with 17 bases between them. CDR3 length: 16 amino acids. The CDR3 is CASSILRDLPQETQYF. The CDR3 DNA reads as TGCGCCAGCAGCATTCTGCGGGACCTGCCCCAAGAGACCCAGTACTTC.

This clonotype was seen more than once but under ten times. J is TRBJ2-1 and V is TRBV29-1, with a tentative D call TRBD1 (5 bases). Germline loops: CDR1 SQVTM, CDR2 ANQGSEA. The CDR3 is 12 amino acids. Trimming shortened V by 5 bases and J by 3 bases, and 8 bases separated the two germline ends. CDR3 bases: TGCAGCGTTCAGGGCATCTACAATGAGCAGTTCTTC. Its translation is CSVQGIYNEQFF.

The chain employs TRBV20-1 and TRBJ1-6, with D perhaps TRBD1 (6 bases). The CDR3 consists of 14 residues. Per germline, CDR1 DFQATT and CDR2 SNEGSKA (reference sequence). Trimming took off 5 bases at V and 4 bases at J, with 12 bases between the two ends. The DNA of the CDR3 is TGCAGTGCTCCTCCGGGACAATATAATTCACCCCTCCACTTT. It codes for CSAPPGQYNSPLHF.

This clonotype was seen a handful of times. V is TRBV6-5 and J is TRBJ2-1, with no clear D. The CDR3 runs to 11 residues. Looked up from germline, CDR1 is MNHEY and CDR2 is SVGAGI. V was clipped by 2 bases and J by 7 bases, with 3 bases between them. DNA of the CDR3: TGTGCCAGCAGTTACAAGAATGAGCAGTTCTTC. This translates into CASSYKNEQFF.

The chain carries TRBV5-6 and TRBJ2-3; 7 nucleotides line up with TRBD1. V trimming: 7 bases; J trimming: 2 bases; junction bases outside the gene matches: 1. Germline-derived CDR1 and CDR2 are SGHDT and YYEEEE. The CDR3 is 12 amino acids. The chain's CDR3 is CASDRATDTQYF. The CDR3 coding sequence is TGTGCCAGCGACAGGGCCACAGATACGCAGTATTTT.

J is TRBJ1-5 and V is TRBV4-1; 7 positions agree with TRBD1. Looked up from germline, CDR1 is MGHRA and CDR2 is YSYEKL. This CDR3 spans 16 amino acids. Unmatched junction bases numbered 7, after V lost 1 base and J lost 4 bases. CDR3 sequence (DNA): TGCGCCAGCAGCCAAGGATTTGAGGGGGCGAATCAGCCCCAGCATTTT. Protein: CASSQGFEGANQPQHF.

This clonotype was recorded a few times. The chain employs TRBV10-2 and TRBJ1-1, with D possibly being TRBD1 (6 bases). Germline V gene data show CDR1 as WSHSY and CDR2 as SAAADI. Trimming cost V 4 bases and J 3 bases, with 15 bases left between them. CDR3 length equals 15 residues. This chain's CDR3 is CASSGFRDTYTEAFF. The CDR3 DNA is TGCGCCAGCAGTGGGTTCCGGGACACATACACTGAAGCTTTCTTT.

V is TRBV7-6 and J is TRBJ2-5; D possibly corresponds to TRBD2 (6 bases). In germline, CDR1 is SGHVS, CDR2 FNYEAQ. CDR3 length: 17 amino acids. Trimming pared 5 bases from V and 5 bases from J, leaving 24 bases between. The CDR3 sequence is CASSGNLMVGGGETQYF. The CDR3, as DNA: TGTGCCAGCAGCGGGAATTTGATGGTGGGGGGAGGTGAGACCCAGTACTTC.

The sample holds a few counts of this clonotype. The chain combines TRBV21-1 with TRBJ2-7; the table's D call, TRBD2, was not checked against the DNA. TRBV21-1 is a recognized pseudogene. The CDR3 runs to 16 residues. DNA of the CDR3: TGTGCCAGCAGAAAAGCGGGAGGGGAAATACCCTACGAGCAGTACTTC. Amino acid sequence: CASRKAGGEIPYEQYF.

The gene calls are TRBV11-1 and TRBJ2-3; no firm D call. Deletions cut 5 bases from V and 4 bases from J, with 10 bases between. The CDR3 sequence is 13 residues long. The germline V gene has CDR1 SGHAT and CDR2 FQDESV (reference sequence). The DNA for the CDR3 is TGTGCCAGCAGCCTCTGGGATTCAGATACGCAGTATTTT. Translated: CASSLWDSDTQYF.